Below, 17 T cell receptor beta chains from the same sample are listed, as sequenced in a study of cytomegalovirus exposure and HLA in healthy donors. 13 Jbeta primers and 60 Vbeta primers were used for the PCR. Method: immunoSEQ multiplex PCR; TCRdb's copy keeps in-frame clones and lacks some. Of 100,000 to 150,000 clones in the sample, around 72% were seen once. Specimen: PBMCs. The receptor source for this set is a man aged 25-40 years in good health and CMV-seronegative.

The V call is TRBV19, the J call TRBJ2-6; no reliable D call. Germline lookup yields CDR1 LNHDA and CDR2 SQIVND (reference sequence). The CDR3 has 15 amino acids. V was clipped by 2 bases and J by 4 bases, with 9 bases between them. CDR3 in amino acids: CASSISPTGANVLTF. CDR3 bases: TGTGCCAGTAGTATATCCCCTACCGGGGCCAACGTCCTGACTTTC. The full variable domain, with the rest looked up from reference TRBV19 and TRBJ2-6, is DGGITQSPKYLFRKEGQNVTLSCEQNLNHDAMYWYRQDPGQGLRLIYYSQIVNDFQKGDIAEGYSVSREKKESFPLTVTSAQKNPTAFYLCASSISPTGANVLTFGAGSRLTVL.

Notes on this clone: The junction differs from germline at one of its ends, possibly a read error. The chain has TRBV7-9 and TRBJ1-2; the D gene is possibly TRBD1 (5 bases). In germline, CDR1 is SEHNR, CDR2 FQNEAQ (reference sequence). The CDR3 is 16 amino acids. The CDR3, as DNA: TGTTCCAGCAGCTCCGTTTCCGGGGGTAGAACGTATGGCTACACCTTC. Its protein product is CSSSSVSGGRTYGYTF. Full variable domain (rest looked up from reference TRBV7-9 and TRBJ1-2): DTGVSQNPRHKITKRGQNVTFRCDPISEHNRLYWYRQTLGQGPEFLTYFQNEAQLEKSRLLSDRFSAERPKGSFSTLEIQRTEQGDSAMYLCSSSSVSGGRTYGYTFGSGTRLTVV.

This clone was detected only once. This chain uses TRBV19 with TRBJ2-5, with 7 bases identical to TRBD1. The CDR3 length is 17 residues. J was trimmed by 1 base and V by 5 bases; bases with no gene match: 13. CDR1 LNHDA and CDR2 SQIVND come from the germline V gene (reference sequence). The CDR3: CASSFLRDSRFQETQYF. The CDR3 nucleotides are TGTGCCAGTAGTTTTCTGAGGGACAGCCGCTTCCAAGAGACCCAGTACTTC.

This chain joins TRBV6-6 and TRBJ1-3; tentatively, D is TRBD1 (6 bases). The germline gives CDR1 MNHNY, CDR2 SVGAGI (reference sequence). The CDR3 is 16 residues long. Trimming left V 2 bases short and J 2 bases short, with 13 bases between. This CDR3 is CASSYVRGSAGNTIYF. CDR3 in DNA: TGTGCCAGCAGTTACGTAAGGGGGTCGGCTGGAAACACCATATATTTT.

The chain is built from TRBV27 and TRBJ2-7, with D maybe TRBD1 (6 bases). The CDR3 has 14 amino acids. The V gene lost 2 bases and the J gene lost 1 base, with 9 bases spanning the gap. Germline-derived CDR1 and CDR2 are MNHEY and SMNVEV (reference sequence). CDR3 nucleotides: TGTGCCAGCAGTTTAGGAGGACAGTCCTACGAGCAGTACTTC. Protein sequence: CASSLGGQSYEQYF.

The chain uses TRBV6-5 and TRBJ2-3, with 10 nucleotides matching TRBD2. Germline CDR1 reads MNHEY; CDR2 reads SVGAGI. V shed 6 bases and J 2 bases; nucleotides not matched to a gene: 5. The CDR3 loop spans 15 amino acids. The CDR3: CASSASGGPTDTQYF. DNA of the CDR3: TGTGCCAGCAGCGCTAGCGGGGGACCCACAGATACGCAGTATTTT.

The CDR3 bases are TGTGCCAGCATAAACAGGGGGGAGCTGTTTTTT. It encodes CASINRGELFF. The chain links TRBV2 to TRBJ2-2; possibly TRBD1 for D (5 bases). Per germline, CDR1 SNHLY and CDR2 FYNNEI. The CDR3 length is 11 residues. With 7 bases removed from V and 8 bases from J, the gap between germline ends came to 8 bases.

The gene calls are TRBV19 and TRBJ2-7; 7 bases fit TRBD2. This CDR3 is 14 amino acids long. V gave up 1 base and J gave up 6 bases; unmatched junction bases: 6. Germline assignment: CDR1 LNHDA and CDR2 SQIVND (reference sequence). The CDR3 here is CASSIVGLTGEQYF. DNA for the CDR3: TGTGCCAGTAGTATAGTGGGACTAACCGGCGAGCAGTACTTC.

This rearrangement joins TRBV6-5 to TRBJ1-5; D may be TRBD1 (6 bases). Trimming cost V 6 bases and J 5 bases, with 11 bases left between them. The CDR3 length is 13 residues. Germline CDR1 and CDR2: MNHEY and SVGAGI. DNA of the CDR3: TGTGCCAGCAGCAGGGGATGGGATCAGCCCCAGCATTTT. Its translation is CASSRGWDQPQHF.

The CDR3 is CASSKAQRTGQWEQYF. CDR3 in DNA: TGTGCCAGCAGCAAAGCGCAAAGGACAGGGCAATGGGAGCAGTACTTC. This chain connects TRBV21-1 to TRBJ2-7; TRBD1, the table's D call, was not compared with the DNA. TRBV21-1 is a pseudogene. The CDR3 loop spans 16 amino acids.

The chain uses TRBV7-9 and TRBJ2-1, with 8 bases identical to TRBD1. Germline CDR1 SEHNR, CDR2 FQNEAQ (reference sequence). Losses at the gene ends were 5 bases for V and 0 bases for J; bases not matched to a gene: 6. The CDR3 spans 16 residues. CDR3 sequence reads: CASSTIGTGSYNEQFF. Here the CDR3 DNA reads TGTGCCAGCAGCACTATCGGGACAGGCTCCTACAATGAGCAGTTCTTC.

The rearrangement links TRBV6-5 to TRBJ2-7; a possible D gene is TRBD2 (6 bases). V gave up 6 bases and J gave up 2 bases, with 11 bases separating them. The CDR3 is 13 amino acids. Looked up from germline, CDR1 is MNHEY and CDR2 is SVGAGI. The CDR3: CASRVGGTYEQYF. CDR3 in DNA: TGTGCCAGCAGGGTGGGGGGTACCTACGAGCAGTACTTC.

In DNA form, the CDR3 reads TGTGCCAGCAGCTTTTCCCGACAGTCGAACACTGAAGCTTTCTTT. Its protein is CASSFSRQSNTEAFF. The V and J genes are TRBV7-8 and TRBJ1-1, with a weak D call TRBD1 (5 bases). The length of the CDR3 is 15 residues. The V and J ends lost 3 bases and 1 base respectively, with 12 bases between them. From germline, CDR1 is SGHVS and CDR2 FQNEAQ.

The table lists this clone with a few counts. V is TRBV11-2 and J is TRBJ1-6; perhaps TRBD1 as D (5 bases). V was cut by 0 bases and J by 9 bases, with 18 bases left in between. The CDR3 is 17 amino acids. Looked up from germline, CDR1 is SGHAT and CDR2 is FQNNGV. The CDR3 spells CASSLDLTGGGASPLHF. In DNA, the CDR3 is TGTGCCAGCAGCTTAGATTTGACGGGGGGGGGAGCTTCACCCCTCCACTTT.

The V call is TRBV7-6, the J call TRBJ2-3; D is undetermined. In germline, CDR1 is SGHVS, CDR2 FNYEAQ. Trimming left V 5 bases short and J 6 bases short, with 9 bases between. This CDR3 region has 12 residues. CDR3 nucleotide sequence: TGTGCCAGCAGCCCCCCCGTGGATACGCAGTATTTT. Residues: CASSPPVDTQYF.

The CDR3: CASSYDRRSYNEQFF. CDR3 bases: TGTGCCAGCAGTTACGACAGACGCTCCTACAATGAGCAGTTCTTC. The V and J genes are TRBV6-5 and TRBJ2-1; D is perhaps TRBD1 (5 bases). Per the germline V gene, CDR1 is MNHEY and CDR2 is SVGAGI. V lost 2 bases, J lost 0 bases, and 8 bases lay in between. CDR3 size: 15 residues.

The chain has TRBV19 and TRBJ2-2; possibly TRBD2 for D (5 bases). CDR3 size: 15 residues. Germline CDR1 reads LNHDA; CDR2 reads SQIVND (reference sequence). Trimming stripped 5 bases from V and 2 bases from J, with 12 bases between. CDR3 region: CASSLNPGNTGELFF. The CDR3 DNA reads as TGTGCCAGTAGTCTCAACCCGGGAAACACCGGGGAGCTGTTTTTT.